Listed below are T cell receptor beta chains from one sample, sequenced in a study of HIV-infected patients and healthy controls. TCRdb re-derived calls from the 5' RACE reads in MiXCR, one entry per CDR3 protein. The profile covers approximately 67,000 distinct CDR3 sequences, with 15% to 20% appearing a single time and approximately 5.2% taken by the ten largest. The sequenced sample consisted of CD4+ T cells from blood. The source is a human donor in good health. CDR3s include the opening cysteine and the closing phenylalanine or tryptophan. D genes are given only for firm matches. Some rows mark clone size as missing; the rest say once, few, many or name a class of expanded clone.

v_gene,j_gene,d_gene,abundance,CDR3nt,CDR3aa
TRBV7-6,TRBJ2-3,TRBD2,many,TGTGCCAGCAGACCTAGCGGGTCTTCCACAGATACGCAGTATTTT,CASRPSGSSTDTQYF
TRBV7-2,TRBJ2-1,.,many,TGTGCCAGCAGCTTAGACGGCCTTGCCAATGAGCAGTTCTTC,CASSLDGLANEQFF
TRBV6-1,TRBJ1-2,.,.,TGTGCCAGCAGTGTCGAATTCGGAGCCCAAGGATATGGCTACACCTTC,CASSVEFGAQGYGYTF
TRBV7-2,TRBJ2-3,.,.,TGTGCCAGCAGCTTAAAGGCCCTTACCCATACCCATACGCAGTATTTT,CASSLKALTHTHTQYF
TRBV29-1,TRBJ2-6,TRBD1,few,TGCAGCGTCGCCGCCACCGGGACAGGATACTTTGGGGCCAACGTCCTGACTTTC,CSVAATGTGYFGANVLTF
TRBV9,TRBJ1-1,.,.,TGTGCCAGCAGCCCCCGTGGGGACGGAATCATGAACACTGAAGCTTTCTTT,CASSPRGDGIMNTEAFF
TRBV12-3/TRBV12-4,TRBJ2-3,TRBD1,once,TGTGCCAGCAGTCCAACCCCGGGACAGGGCACAGATACGCAGTATTTT,CASSPTPGQGTDTQYF
TRBV20-1,TRBJ1-5,TRBD1,.,TGCAGTGCCGGGACAGGAGAAACTAGCAATCAGCCCCAGCATTTT,CSAGTGETSNQPQHF
TRBV12-3/TRBV12-4,TRBJ2-3,TRBD2,few,TGTGCCAGCAGTTCAACAGAAGGACTAGCGGGAGGAGATACGCAGTATTTT,CASSSTEGLAGGDTQYF
TRBV12-3/TRBV12-4,TRBJ1-1,.,.,TGTGCCAGCCGACAGGCACCCACTGAAGCTTTCTTT,CASRQAPTEAFF
TRBV7-9,TRBJ1-6,.,few,TGTGCCAGCAGCTATGCCCAGGGGCCTAATTCACCCCTCCATTTT,CASSYAQGPNSPLHF
TRBV20-1,TRBJ1-1,.,.,TGCAGTGCTATAGCTGTCAGGGGCGGGAACACTGAAGCTTTCTTT,CSAIAVRGGNTEAFF
TRBV4-2,TRBJ1-6,TRBD1,.,TGTGCCAGCAGCCAAGCAACAGGGGTCAATTCACCCCTCCACTTT,CASSQATGVNSPLHF
TRBV20-1,TRBJ2-5,TRBD2,few,TGCAGTGCTACCGGGACTAAAAGGACGGCCCGGGAGACCCAGTACTTC,CSATGTKRTARETQYF
TRBV27,TRBJ1-5,TRBD1,.,TGTGCCAGCAGCCCAGGACAGGGAAGAGATCCAAGCAATCAGCCCCAGCATTTT,CASSPGQGRDPSNQPQHF
TRBV12-3/TRBV12-4,TRBJ1-1,.,once,TGTGCCAGCACCCCGAGGACGAACACTGAAGCTTTCTTT,CASTPRTNTEAFF
TRBV18,TRBJ1-1,.,.,TGTGCCAGCTCACCGGTGGAGGACACTGAAGCTTTCTTT,CASSPVEDTEAFF
TRBV28,TRBJ1-5,.,many,TGTGCCAGCAGTTTTGGGAACCAGGGGAACCAGCCCCAGCATTTT,CASSFGNQGNQPQHF
TRBV12-3/TRBV12-4,TRBJ1-5,.,many,TGTGCCAGCAGTTTAGAGCCCGGGCCCCAGCATTTT,CASSLEPGPQHF
TRBV25-1,TRBJ2-7,.,.,TGTGCCAGCAGGGCGTCGGGAGAGCAGTACTTC,CASRASGEQYF
TRBV7-9,TRBJ1-4,TRBD1,few,TGTGCCAGCAGCCGCACAGGGGGGTCGGGTGAAAAACTGTTTTTT,CASSRTGGSGEKLFF
TRBV29-1,TRBJ1-2,TRBD1,many,TGCAGCGTTGAGGACAGGGATATATCGGGCTACACCTTC,CSVEDRDISGYTF
TRBV27,TRBJ1-4,.,.,TGTGCCAGCAGCCCCGGGACGGGGGATGAAAAACTGTTTTTT,CASSPGTGDEKLFF
TRBV29-1,TRBJ2-1,.,many,TGCAGCGTTGCGGACAGAGTTATAATCAATGAGCAGTTCTTC,CSVADRVIINEQFF
TRBV7-9,TRBJ2-1,TRBD2,few,TGTGCCAGCAGCTCCGGCGGGGGGGCGTACAATGAGCAGTTCTTC,CASSSGGGAYNEQFF
TRBV14,TRBJ2-3,TRBD2,many,TGTGCCAGCAGCCGACTAGCGGGAGGGGTAAGGTCCACAGATACGCAGTATTTT,CASSRLAGGVRSTDTQYF